The 12 T cell receptor beta chains below all came from one sample that was sequenced in a study of CD8+ T cells in alopecia areata. It was cDNA, reverse transcribed from extracted RNA, that served as the sequencing template. The assay was immunoSEQ multiplex PCR, and TCRdb's table has in-frame clones only and misses some. The sample contains 50,000 to 80,000 clones, around 47% of which appear only once. Sequencing was carried out using NKG2D-low CD8+ T cells sorted from blood. The receptors were sampled from a human donor with alopecia areata.

The gene calls are TRBV27 and TRBJ1-6; TRBD1 agrees at 11 bases. The CDR3 has 15 amino acids. Germline V CDR1 and CDR2: MNHEY, SMNVEV (reference sequence). The ends lost 6 bases at V and 9 bases at J; junction bases unmatched: 7. The chain's CDR3 is CASRGQGAGSSPLHF. CDR3 bases: TGTGCCAGCAGAGGACAGGGGGCTGGGAGTTCACCCCTCCACTTT.

V gene TRBV27 combines with J gene TRBJ2-5; D possibly corresponds to TRBD1 (6 bases). Germline V lookup: CDR1 MNHEY, CDR2 SMNVEV (reference sequence). V was clipped by 6 bases and J by 2 bases, with 16 bases between them. The CDR3 is 15 amino acids. CDR3 DNA sequence: TGTGCCAGCAGGCGCCAGGGGACCGCACAAGAGACCCAGTACTTC. Its translation: CASRRQGTAQETQYF.

V usage is TRBV27 and J usage is TRBJ2-1, with 12 positions matching TRBD2. The CDR3 is made up of 14 amino acids. J gave up 9 bases and V 7 bases, and 7 bases lay outside the gene matches. Germline values: CDR1 MNHEY, CDR2 SMNVEV (reference sequence). This CDR3 is CASTTASGRGEQFF. Written as DNA, the CDR3 is TGTGCCAGCACCACGGCTAGCGGGAGGGGTGAGCAGTTCTTC.

The chain carries TRBV2 and TRBJ2-7, with no clear D. The CDR3 is made up of 13 amino acids. Germline V lookup: CDR1 SNHLY, CDR2 FYNNEI. V was shortened by 3 bases and J by 0 bases, with 6 bases between the two germline ends. CDR3: CASSDPSSYEQYF. The CDR3 DNA is TGTGCCAGCAGTGATCCCAGCTCCTACGAGCAGTACTTC.

The table lists this clone with a few counts. The chain combines TRBV9 with TRBJ2-1; D is uncertain. V lost 3 bases, J lost 8 bases, and 9 bases lay in between. Germline V gene lookup returns CDR1 SGDLS and CDR2 YYNGEE. The CDR3 runs to 12 residues. In nucleotides, the CDR3 is TGTGCCAGCAGCGGGAAACCCTATGAGCAGTTCTTC. This gives the protein CASSGKPYEQFF.

This chain links TRBV27 with TRBJ2-7, with 10 bases lining up with TRBD1. Germline-derived CDR1 and CDR2 are MNHEY and SMNVEV (reference sequence). V shed 5 bases, J shed 2 bases, and the junction held 6 bases outside the gene matches. The CDR3 is 15 residues long. The CDR3 spells CASSLGTGVAYEQYF. DNA of the CDR3: TGTGCCAGCAGTCTGGGGACAGGGGTGGCCTACGAGCAGTACTTC.

The chain is built from TRBV7-9 and TRBJ2-7; D may be TRBD1 (6 bases). Germline V gives CDR1 SEHNR, CDR2 FQNEAQ (reference sequence). Trimming took off 5 bases at V and 5 bases at J, with 10 bases between the two ends. The CDR3 is 12 amino acids. CDR3 DNA sequence: TGTGCCAGCAGCCCAGGGGCCAACGAGCAGTACTTC. It translates to CASSPGANEQYF.

This clone has only a few counts. The J gene is TRBJ2-7, the V gene TRBV2, with no clear D. The length of the CDR3 is 13 residues. CDR1 SNHLY and CDR2 FYNNEI come from the germline V gene. V gave up 0 bases and J gave up 6 bases, with 9 bases separating them. The CDR3 nucleotides are TGTGCCAGCAGTGAAGCGCTTCAGTCCGAGCAGTACTTC. This encodes CASSEALQSEQYF.

This clone was counted a few times. The chain employs TRBV4-1 and TRBJ1-3, with TRBD1 as a possible D gene (5 bases). The germline V and J ends were trimmed by 4 bases and 4 bases, with 8 bases remaining between them. This CDR3 has 13 residues. Looked up from germline, CDR1 is MGHRA and CDR2 is YSYEKL. The CDR3 sequence: CASSPREGNTIYF. The CDR3 nucleotides are TGCGCCAGCAGCCCCAGGGAAGGAAACACCATATATTTT.

This clone has only a few counts. The chain combines TRBV19 with TRBJ2-1; possibly TRBD2 for D (5 bases). Deletions cut 7 bases from V and 4 bases from J, with 14 bases between. This CDR3 is 14 amino acids long. Germline V gene sequence: CDR1 LNHDA, CDR2 SQIVND (reference sequence). CDR3 DNA: TGTGCCAGTACCCCAGGAGGTCCTTACAATGAGCAGTTCTTC. Its translation: CASTPGGPYNEQFF.

V is TRBV27 and J is TRBJ2-7; TRBD2 matches 12 bases. V was clipped by 6 bases and J by 3 bases; unmatched bases: 3. This CDR3 has 14 residues. Per germline, CDR1 MNHEY and CDR2 SMNVEV (reference sequence). The CDR3 sequence: CASRLAGGDYEQYF. The CDR3 nucleotides are TGTGCCAGCAGACTAGCGGGAGGAGACTACGAGCAGTACTTC.

The chain combines TRBV5-1 with TRBJ2-7; 7 bases agree with TRBD2. Per the germline V gene, CDR1 is SGHRS and CDR2 is YFSETQ. Trimming cost V 6 bases and J 6 bases; bases outside gene matches: 15. The CDR3 runs to 15 residues. CDR3 in DNA: TGCGCCAGCAAGGTGGAACTAGCGCCAACAGCCGAGCAGTACTTC. Its protein product is CASKVELAPTAEQYF.